This T cell receptor beta chain is drawn from a study of CD4 T cell repertoires in COVID-19. The data were produced by immunoSEQ multiplex PCR, yet TCRdb's version contains in-frame clones alone and is incomplete. The repertoire holds approximately 75,000 clones, with 80% to 90% as singletons. CDR1 and CDR2 (germline): SNHLY, FYNNEI. This CDR3 is 13 amino acids long. The germline V and J ends were trimmed by 2 bases and 5 bases, with 10 bases remaining between them. The source is a human donor who had COVID-19. The material was CD4+ T cells from peripheral blood, obtained after recovery from COVID-19. This chain links TRBV2 with TRBJ2-7; unclear D gene. CDR3: CASSERLDDEQYF. The CDR3 DNA follows: TGTGCCAGCAGTGAAAGGCTGGACGACGAGCAGTACTTC. Full variable domain (outside the CDR3, taken from reference TRBV2 and TRBJ2-7): EPEVTQTPSHQVTQMGQEVILRCVPISNHLYFYWYRQILGQKVEFLVSFYNNEISEKSEIFDDQFSVERPDGSNFTLKIRSTKLEDSAMYFCASSERLDDEQYFGPGTRLTVT.